These 9 T cell receptor beta chains originate from one sample sequenced in a study of T cell changes during pregnancy in multiple sclerosis (dated by TCRdb to about 2019). The library was made by the immunoSEQ multiplex PCR assay. The clones in this table, taken by TCRdb from immuneACCESS, are in-frame only. Not every clone is retained; where verified, under half of the shortfall comes from an unresolved V gene, and the cause of the rest is unknown. The sample profile shows more than 85,000 clones; around 93% of them were found once. The ten most abundant clones make up over 0.8% of the sample. The sample was peripheral blood, taken before pregnancy. Every receptor here comes from a female donor with multiple sclerosis, enrolled in a pregnancy study.

V usage is TRBV7-9 and J usage is TRBJ1-2; no clear D gene. The CDR3 sequence is 13 residues long. V gave up 5 bases and J gave up 5 bases, with 12 bases separating them. Germline V lookup: CDR1 SEHNR, CDR2 FQNEAQ (reference sequence). CDR3 coding DNA: TGTGCCAGCAGCCTCGAGGCCCCGTATGGCTACACCTTC. It encodes CASSLEAPYGYTF. Combining the CDR3 with reference TRBV7-9 and TRBJ1-2 gives the whole variable domain DTGVSQNPRHKITKRGQNVTFRCDPISEHNRLYWYRQTLGQGPEFLTYFQNEAQLEKSRLLSDRFSAERPKGSFSTLEIQRTEQGDSAMYLCASSLEAPYGYTFGSGTRLTVV.

CDR3 amino acids: CASSESANYGYTF. The DNA for the CDR3 is TGCGCCAGCAGTGAGTCAGCCAACTATGGCTACACCTTC. This chain connects TRBV10-1 to TRBJ1-2; D uncertain. Trimming shortened V by 0 bases and J by 2 bases, and 4 bases separated the two germline ends. This CDR3 contains 13 residues. In germline, CDR1 is WNHNN, CDR2 SYGVQD (reference sequence).

This sequence joins TRBV5-4 and TRBJ1-1; D gene ambiguous. Looked up from germline, CDR1 is SGHNT and CDR2 is YYREEE (reference sequence). Trimming pared 3 bases from V and 3 bases from J, leaving 9 bases between. The CDR3 has 13 residues. The CDR3 region has the DNA TGTGCCAGCAGCTCTCGGGTGGACACTGAAGCTTTCTTT. This encodes CASSSRVDTEAFF. The full variable domain, its missing parts supplied by reference TRBV5-4 and TRBJ1-1, is ETGVTQSPTHLIKTRGQQVTLRCSSQSGHNTVSWYQQALGQGPQFIFQYYREEENGRGNFPPRFSGLQFPNYSSELNVNALELDDSALYLCASSSRVDTEAFFGQGTRLTVV.

The genes are TRBV6-1 and TRBJ1-5; TRBD1 might be the D (6 bases). This CDR3 region has 14 residues. The V end was cut by 4 bases, the J end by 5 bases, with 12 bases between. Germline V gene sequence: CDR1 MNHNS, CDR2 SASEGT. CDR3 nucleotide sequence: TGTGCCAGCAGTGTCCAGGGGCTAGATCAGCCCCAGCATTTT. It encodes CASSVQGLDQPQHF.

The chain joins TRBV5-1 to TRBJ2-1; D is unresolved. With 0 bases removed from V and 8 bases from J, the gap between germline ends came to 15 bases. This CDR3 contains 15 residues. The germline CDR1 and CDR2 sequences are SGHRS and YFSETQ. CDR3 in amino acids: CASSLDRVRLDEQFF. CDR3 nucleotides: TGCGCCAGCAGCTTGGACCGCGTGAGGTTGGATGAGCAGTTCTTC.

The chain couples TRBV19 to TRBJ2-1, with D maybe TRBD1 (5 bases). Germline assignment: CDR1 LNHDA and CDR2 SQIVND (reference sequence). V was trimmed by 7 bases and J by 0 bases, leaving 10 bases between them. CDR3 length: 14 amino acids. The chain's CDR3 is CASTTDHSYNEQFF. The DNA of the CDR3 is TGTGCCAGTACGACAGATCACTCCTACAATGAGCAGTTCTTC.

This chain joins TRBV5-1 and TRBJ2-5, with 9 bases lining up with TRBD1. The CDR3 extends over 16 amino acids. With 3 bases clipped from V and 4 bases from J, the junction kept 10 bases outside the gene matches. Germline V CDR1 and CDR2: SGHRS, YFSETQ. The CDR3 reads CASSYSGTGRGETQYF. As DNA, the CDR3 is TGCGCCAGCAGCTATTCCGGGACAGGGAGGGGAGAGACCCAGTACTTC.

CDR3 sequence: CASSQPTGVQETQYF. In DNA, the CDR3 is TGTGCCAGCAGCCAACCAACAGGGGTCCAAGAGACCCAGTACTTC. The rearrangement joins TRBV7-2 to TRBJ2-5, with 7 positions matching TRBD1. The CDR3 has 15 amino acids. Germline CDR1 SGHTA, CDR2 FQGNSA. V gave up 5 bases and J gave up 1 base; unmatched junction bases: 7.

The chain links TRBV7-2 to TRBJ1-5, with D unresolved. V was trimmed by 4 bases and J by 7 bases, leaving 14 bases between them. The CDR3 is made up of 14 amino acids. Germline V gene sequence: CDR1 SGHTA, CDR2 FQGNSA. The CDR3 nucleotides read TGTGCCAGCAGCTCCCGGATGGGAGTGCAGCCCCAGCATTTT. Protein sequence: CASSSRMGVQPQHF.